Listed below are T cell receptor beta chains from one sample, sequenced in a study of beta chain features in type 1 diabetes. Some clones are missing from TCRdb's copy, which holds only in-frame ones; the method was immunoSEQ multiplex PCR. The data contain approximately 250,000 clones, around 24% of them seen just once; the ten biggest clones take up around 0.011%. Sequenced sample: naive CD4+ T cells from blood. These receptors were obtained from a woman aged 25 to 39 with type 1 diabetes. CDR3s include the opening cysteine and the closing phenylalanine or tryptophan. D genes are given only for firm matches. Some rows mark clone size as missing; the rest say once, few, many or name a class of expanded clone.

CDR3 DNA: TGTGCCACCAGCAGAGATTCCCGACAGGGGAATCAGCCCCAGCATTTT; CDR3 protein: CATSRDSRQGNQPQHF; D gene: TRBD1; CDR3 length: 16; clone size: few; J gene: TRBJ1-5; V gene: TRBV15
CDR3 DNA: TGCAGCGTGACGACAGGGGTGGATACGCAGTATTTT; CDR3 protein: CSVTTGVDTQYF; D gene: TRBD1; CDR3 length: 12; clone size: NA; J gene: TRBJ2-3; V gene: TRBV29-1
CDR3 DNA: TGTGCCTGGAGAGTAGCGGGAGGGCCTCGCAATGAGCAGTTCTTC; CDR3 protein: CAWRVAGGPRNEQFF; D gene: TRBD2; CDR3 length: 15; clone size: NA; J gene: TRBJ2-1; V gene: TRBV30
CDR3 DNA: TGTGCCAGCTCACCACCATCCAACAGGGAAAATACGCAGTATTTT; CDR3 protein: CASSPPSNRENTQYF; D gene: NA; CDR3 length: 15; clone size: few; J gene: TRBJ2-3; V gene: TRBV18
CDR3 DNA: TGTGCCAGCAGCTCCGGGACTAGCGGGGACTACAATGAGCAGTTCTTC; CDR3 protein: CASSSGTSGDYNEQFF; D gene: TRBD2; CDR3 length: 16; clone size: NA; J gene: TRBJ2-1; V gene: TRBV7-9
CDR3 DNA: TGTGCCTGGAGACGGACTAGCGCCGCTTACAATGAGCAGTTCTTC; CDR3 protein: CAWRRTSAAYNEQFF; D gene: TRBD2; CDR3 length: 15; clone size: NA; J gene: TRBJ2-1; V gene: TRBV30
CDR3 DNA: TGTGCCAGCAGCGTATTAAGCGGGAGGGATACGCAGTATTTT; CDR3 protein: CASSVLSGRDTQYF; D gene: TRBD2; CDR3 length: 14; clone size: few; J gene: TRBJ2-3; V gene: TRBV9
CDR3 DNA: TGTGCCAGCAGTTACCGGCGAGGGTACAATGAGCAGTTCTTC; CDR3 protein: CASSYRRGYNEQFF; D gene: NA; CDR3 length: 14; clone size: NA; J gene: TRBJ2-1; V gene: TRBV6-6
CDR3 DNA: TGCGCCAGCAGTCAATCGGTGGTAGCATTAGCGGAATCCGGGGGGGGCACAGATACGCAGTATTTT; CDR3 protein: CASSQSVVALAESGGGTDTQYF; D gene: TRBD2; CDR3 length: 22; clone size: NA; J gene: TRBJ2-3; V gene: TRBV23-1
CDR3 DNA: TGTGCCAGTAGTATTAGGGGCCAGGGCACCTCTGGGGCCAACGTCCTGACTTTC; CDR3 protein: CASSIRGQGTSGANVLTF; D gene: NA; CDR3 length: 18; clone size: NA; J gene: TRBJ2-6; V gene: TRBV19
CDR3 DNA: TGTGCCAGTAGCCCCCCACAGGACAGCTCCTACGAGCAGTACTTC; CDR3 protein: CASSPPQDSSYEQYF; D gene: NA; CDR3 length: 15; clone size: few; J gene: TRBJ2-7; V gene: TRBV19
CDR3 DNA: TGTGCCAGCAGTTTTGCAGGGGAAGTAGAGACCCAGTACTTC; CDR3 protein: CASSFAGEVETQYF; D gene: NA; CDR3 length: 14; clone size: few; J gene: TRBJ2-5; V gene: TRBV28
CDR3 DNA: TGTGCCTCTCAGTTACCCCCCGGGGGGAATGAGCAGTTCTTC; CDR3 protein: CASQLPPGGNEQFF; D gene: TRBD2; CDR3 length: 14; clone size: NA; J gene: TRBJ2-1; V gene: TRBV30
CDR3 DNA: TGTGCCAGCAGCTTAACGCAGGGGACCAATTACGAGCAGTACTTC; CDR3 protein: CASSLTQGTNYEQYF; D gene: NA; CDR3 length: 15; clone size: few; J gene: TRBJ2-7; V gene: TRBV11-2